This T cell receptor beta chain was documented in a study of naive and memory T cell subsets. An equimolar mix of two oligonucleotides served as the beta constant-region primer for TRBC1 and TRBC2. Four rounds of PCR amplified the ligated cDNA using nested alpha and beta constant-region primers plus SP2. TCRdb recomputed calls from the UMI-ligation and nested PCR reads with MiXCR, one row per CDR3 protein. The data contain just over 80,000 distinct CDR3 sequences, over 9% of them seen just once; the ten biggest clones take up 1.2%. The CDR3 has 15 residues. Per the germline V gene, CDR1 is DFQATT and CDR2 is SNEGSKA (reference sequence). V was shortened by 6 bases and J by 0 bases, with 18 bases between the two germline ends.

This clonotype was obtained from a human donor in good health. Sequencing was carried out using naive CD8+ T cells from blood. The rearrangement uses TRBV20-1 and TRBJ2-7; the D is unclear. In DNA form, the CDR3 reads TGCAGTGCCAGCCGTAGGATGTCCCTCTCCTACGAGCAGTACTTC. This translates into CSASRRMSLSYEQYF.